This T cell receptor beta chain was observed in a study of blood T cell repertoires in COVID-19. About the research overall: Nucleic acid was either cDNA or gDNA, and it came from T cells, B-cell-depleted T cells, or PBMCs.

Per the original methods: Amplification from reference gene primers served as the basis for estimated nucleated cell counts. TCRdb's copy holds only in-frame clones and misses some; the assay was immunoSEQ multiplex PCR. V and J calls and clone size are those listed in that table; D and trimming were worked out from the DNA. The table includes 200,000 to 300,000 clones, around four fifths detected once. With 0 bases removed from V and 9 bases from J, the gap between germline ends came to 9 bases. The CDR3 loop spans 13 amino acids. Germline V CDR1 and CDR2: LNHDA, SQIVND (reference sequence). The chain recombines TRBV19 with TRBJ1-5; no clear D gene. Sequenced: peripheral blood. This TCR derives from a man between 60 and 75 years old with acute or convalescent COVID-19. The CDR3 coding sequence is TGTGCCAGTAGTATAGACCCTTTTAGGCCCCAGCATTTT. Its protein is CASSIDPFRPQHF.